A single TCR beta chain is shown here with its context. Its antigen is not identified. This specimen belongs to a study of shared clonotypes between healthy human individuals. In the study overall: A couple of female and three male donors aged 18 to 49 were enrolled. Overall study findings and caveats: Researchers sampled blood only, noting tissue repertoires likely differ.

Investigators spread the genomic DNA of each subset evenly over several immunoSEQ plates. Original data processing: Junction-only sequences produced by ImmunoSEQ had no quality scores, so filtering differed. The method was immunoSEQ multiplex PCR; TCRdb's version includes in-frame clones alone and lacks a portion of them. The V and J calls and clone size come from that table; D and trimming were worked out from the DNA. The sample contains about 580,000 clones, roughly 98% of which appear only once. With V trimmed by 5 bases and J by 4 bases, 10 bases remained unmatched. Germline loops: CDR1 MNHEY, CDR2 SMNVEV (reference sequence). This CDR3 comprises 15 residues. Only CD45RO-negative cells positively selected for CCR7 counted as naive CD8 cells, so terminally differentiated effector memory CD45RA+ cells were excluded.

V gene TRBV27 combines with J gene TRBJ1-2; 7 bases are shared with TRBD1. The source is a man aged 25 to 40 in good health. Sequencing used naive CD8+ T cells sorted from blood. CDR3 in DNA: TGTGCCAGCAGTCCACGCCCGGGACAGATCTATGGCTACACCTTC. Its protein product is CASSPRPGQIYGYTF.